A selection of T cell receptor beta chains follows, all from one sample in a study of T cell responses to AZD1222 COVID-19 vaccine. This table comes from immunoSEQ multiplex PCR, and its TCRdb copy is limited to in-frame clones, with some not included. The sample lists some 130,000 clones, 93% occurring once. The material sequenced was peripheral blood, taken on day 0 of AZD1222 vaccination. The origin of the receptors is an adult in good health. The conserved cysteine and the conserved F or W are not part of the CDR3 here.

TRBJ1-3 TRBV4-2 ASSQVSRRGPGHTIY
TRBJ2-7 TRBV27 ASRALGSYEQY
TRBJ2-1 TRBV9 ASSVVQGTYNEQF
TRBJ1-1 TRBV7-9 ASSETERETF
TRBJ1-1 TRBV27 ASSLQGANTEAF
TRBJ2-1 TRBV5-1 ASSFLIAGGRNEQF
TRBJ1-3 TRBV6-5 ASSGIHSGNTIY
TRBJ1-6 TRBV4-2 ASSRQVSYNSPLH
TRBJ2-2 TRBV13 ASSLGPTGELF
TRBJ1-2 TRBV18 ASSPGVQGPMEYT
TRBJ1-1 TRBV9 ASSVLSGETEAF
TRBJ2-7 TRBV11-2 ASSSVYEQY
TRBJ2-7 TRBV10-2 ASSESWGPYEQY
TRBJ1-3 TRBV15 ATSTYPRDRIPISGNTIY
TRBJ1-4 TRBV6-5 ASSYGTGREKLF
TRBJ1-1 TRBV4-1 ASSQALGGWTEAF
TRBJ2-3 TRBV3-1/TRBV3-2 ASSPLRLSLFTDTQY